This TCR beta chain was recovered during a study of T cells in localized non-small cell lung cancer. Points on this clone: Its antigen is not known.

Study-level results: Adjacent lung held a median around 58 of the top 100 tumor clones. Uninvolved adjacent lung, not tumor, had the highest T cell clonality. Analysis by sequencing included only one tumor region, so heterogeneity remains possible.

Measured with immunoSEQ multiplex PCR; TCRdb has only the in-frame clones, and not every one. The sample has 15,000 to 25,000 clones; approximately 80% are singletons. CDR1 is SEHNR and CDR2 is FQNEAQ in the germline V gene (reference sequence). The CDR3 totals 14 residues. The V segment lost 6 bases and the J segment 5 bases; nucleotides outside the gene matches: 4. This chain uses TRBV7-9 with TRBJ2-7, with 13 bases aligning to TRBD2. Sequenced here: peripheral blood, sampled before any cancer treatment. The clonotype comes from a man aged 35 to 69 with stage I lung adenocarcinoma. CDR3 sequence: CASSQGLAGDEQYF. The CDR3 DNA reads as TGTGCCAGCAGTCAAGGACTAGCGGGGGACGAGCAGTACTTC.